Shown below are 30 T cell receptor beta chains from a single sample sequenced in a study of breast tumors, draining lymph nodes, adjacent tissues (dated by TCRdb to about 2016). The library was obtained by multiplex PCR. Sequencing was carried out with an Illumina HiSeq 2000. The public reads were reanalyzed by TCRdb: fastp trimming at Q25, MiXCR alignment, in-frame beta chains only. Duplicate CDR3 protein sequences are folded into a single record with the most common DNA and genes. Within this sample are approximately 130,000 distinct CDR3 sequences, with approximately 20% of them counted one time only. The ten largest clones represent roughly 2.5% of the sample. Lymph node samples were obtained from the axillary draining lymph nodes of breast cancer patients. Sample: axillary lymph node tissue. The receptors originated from a female donor with breast cancer. Some clones in this sample may be carry-over from other donors' samples.

This clonotype came up many times. The J gene is TRBJ2-1, the V gene TRBV6-6; D gene unclear. Germline V lookup: CDR1 MNHNY, CDR2 SVGAGI (reference sequence). V lost 8 bases and J lost 10, with 9 bases in between. CDR3 length equals 10 residues. CDR3 loop: CASATEEQFF. CDR3 coding DNA: TGTGCCAGCGCTACAGAGGAGCAGTTCTTC.

There are many counts of this clonotype. This chain connects TRBV5-4 to TRBJ1-2; no clear D gene. V dropped 1 base and J dropped 1 base, with 11 bases sitting between them. CDR3 length: 15 residues. Germline CDR1 and CDR2: SGHNT and YYREEE (reference sequence). CDR3: CASSLLEVGNYGYTF. As DNA, the CDR3 is TGTGCCAGCAGCTTGTTGGAAGTTGGTAACTATGGCTACACCTTC.

At least ten counts were recorded for this clonotype. J is TRBJ2-3 and V is TRBV12-3 or TRBV12-4, with D unresolved. V lost 3 bases to trimming and J lost 0 bases, with 7 bases between them. This CDR3 contains 14 residues. The CDR3 reads CASSFGYSTDTQYF. Written as DNA, the CDR3 is TGTGCCAGCAGTTTTGGTTACAGCACAGATACGCAGTATTTT.

This clonotype was counted at least ten times. This chain links TRBV20-1 with TRBJ2-7; perhaps D is TRBD1 or TRBD2 (5 bases each). Per germline, CDR1 DFQATT and CDR2 SNEGSKA (reference sequence). The ends were cut back, 5 bases at V and 9 bases at J, with 20 bases in the middle. The CDR3 is 13 residues long. As DNA, the CDR3 is TGCAGTGCTCCTCGGGACGGTACACATGTGCAGTACTTC. It translates to CSAPRDGTHVQYF.

This clonotype was seen a few times. This clone may be a read error of a much larger clone one base away. The chain combines TRBV19 with TRBJ2-1, with 13 positions matching TRBD2. J was trimmed by 1 base and V by 7 bases; bases with no gene match: 7. Germline values: CDR1 LNHDA, CDR2 SQIVND (reference sequence). The CDR3 length is 17 residues. The CDR3 DNA follows: TGTGCCAGTACCCGAGGGACTAGCGGGGAATCCTACAATGAGCAGTTCTTC. It translates to CASTRGTSGESYNEQFF.

This clonotype was found many times. The chain recombines TRBV20-1 with TRBJ2-3; tentative D call: TRBD2 (6 bases). Germline V gives CDR1 DFQATT, CDR2 SNEGSKA (reference sequence). The length of the CDR3 is 13 residues. Trimming took 6 bases from V and 0 from J, leaving 10 bases between them. The CDR3 spells CSAPGASTDTQYF. CDR3 in DNA: TGCAGTGCCCCGGGAGCCAGCACAGATACGCAGTATTTT.

In its sample, this clonotype was seen many times. The chain joins TRBV9 to TRBJ2-2, with TRBD2 as a possible D gene (5 bases). This CDR3 contains 13 residues. Trimming removed 4 bases at V and 7 bases at J, with 11 bases between. The germline V gene encodes CDR1 SGDLS and CDR2 YYNGEE. The chain's CDR3 is CASSLGRGGELFF. Here the CDR3 DNA reads TGTGCCAGCAGCCTTGGGAGAGGCGGGGAGCTGTTTTTT.

The sample holds a few counts of this clonotype. The chain employs TRBV30 and TRBJ2-3, with D tentatively TRBD2 (6 bases). This CDR3 spans 13 amino acids. Germline values: CDR1 GTSNPN, CDR2 SVGIG (reference sequence). The ends were cut back, 5 bases at V and 0 bases at J, with 9 bases in the middle. The DNA for the CDR3 is TGTGCCTGGTCACGGGGGAGCACAGATACGCAGTATTTT. This gives the protein CAWSRGSTDTQYF. The variable domain in full, with the rest retrieved from reference TRBV30 and TRBJ2-3, is SQTIHQWPATLVQPVGSPLSLECTVEGTSNPNLYWYRQAAGRGLQLLFYSVGIGQISSEVPQNLSASRPQDRQFILSSKKLLLSDSGFYLCAWSRGSTDTQYFGPGTRLTVL.

This clonotype was counted a few times. The J gene is TRBJ2-2, the V gene TRBV19; 7 bases map to TRBD2. The CDR3 runs 17 residues. The junction had 9 bases not matched to a gene; V was cut back by 2 bases and J by 3 bases. CDR1 and CDR2 from the germline V gene are LNHDA and SQIVND (reference sequence). CDR3 in DNA: TGTGCCAGTAGTATAAAAGCTAGCGGACCATACACCGGGGAGCTGTTTTTT. Translating it yields CASSIKASGPYTGELFF.

This clonotype was counted ten times or more. V gene TRBV4-1 combines with J gene TRBJ2-1, with TRBD2 matching over 7 bases. The CDR3 length is 14 residues. From germline, CDR1 is MGHRA and CDR2 YSYEKL. Trimming removed 7 bases from V and 5 bases from J; junction bases left unmatched: 8. The CDR3 sequence: CASKAGPVDNEQFF. The CDR3 DNA follows: TGCGCCAGCAAAGCGGGGCCCGTCGACAATGAGCAGTTCTTC.

This clonotype was picked up a small number of times. The chain combines TRBV19 with TRBJ2-6; no definite D call. The CDR3 runs to 16 residues. CDR1 is LNHDA, CDR2 SQIVND, per germline (reference sequence). The V and J ends lost 3 bases and 2 bases respectively, with 11 bases between them. The chain's CDR3 is CASSIGQVAGANVLTF. CDR3 nucleotide sequence: TGTGCCAGTAGTATCGGCCAGGTAGCTGGGGCCAACGTCCTGACTTTC.

This rearrangement joins TRBV11-3 to TRBJ2-2; 13 bases are shared with TRBD2. With V trimmed by 1 base and J by 9 bases, 14 bases remained unmatched. The CDR3 loop spans 19 amino acids. The germline gives CDR1 SGHNT, CDR2 YENEEA. In DNA, the CDR3 is TGTGCCAGCAGCTTAGCCGGACTAGCGGGAGAATCCCGGGGCCGGGAGCTGTTTTTT. As protein: CASSLAGLAGESRGRELFF.

The sample holds many counts of this clonotype. V gene TRBV11-2 combines with J gene TRBJ2-3, with 13 nucleotides matching TRBD2. Losses at the gene ends were 5 bases for V and 4 bases for J; bases not matched to a gene: 6. CDR3 length: 16 amino acids. Germline CDR1 SGHAT, CDR2 FQNNGV. The CDR3 bases are TGTGCCAGCAGCCGCTCGGGACTAGCGGGATCAGATACGCAGTATTTT. Amino acid sequence: CASSRSGLAGSDTQYF.

This clonotype was seen once. At one end the junction does not follow the germline gene, possibly because of a read error. The chain has TRBV25-1 and TRBJ1-6; no firm D call. This CDR3 comprises 13 residues. Per germline, CDR1 MGHDK and CDR2 SYGVNS. CDR3 region: CVSSGLPNSPLHF. The DNA for the CDR3 is TGTGTCAGCAGTGGGCTACCGAATTCACCCCTCCACTTT.

This chain links TRBV6-1 with TRBJ1-3; D may be TRBD1 (5 bases). The V end was cut by 6 bases, the J end by 2 bases, with 14 bases between. Germline lookup yields CDR1 MNHNS and CDR2 SASEGT. The CDR3 extends over 15 amino acids. DNA of the CDR3: TGTGCCAGCAGGGACCGGGACCTCGCTGGAAACACCATATATTTT. Its protein is CASRDRDLAGNTIYF.

Many counts were recorded for this clonotype. The chain couples TRBV11-3 to TRBJ2-5; the D gene is possibly TRBD2 (5 bases). CDR1 and CDR2 (germline): SGHNT, YENEEA. This CDR3 is built from 16 residues. Between the trimmed V and J ends, which lost 1 base and 3 bases, there was a span of 15 bases. This CDR3 reads CASSLGTGLAKETQYF. The CDR3 DNA is TGTGCCAGCAGCTTAGGCACGGGGTTGGCTAAAGAGACCCAGTACTTC.

This clonotype came up a few times. A much larger clone lies a single base off, so this may be a read error. This chain connects TRBV12-3 or TRBV12-4 to TRBJ2-5; the match to TRBD1 covers 8 bases. The CDR3 runs 14 residues. The CDR3 loop reads CAGSQSGGPETQYF. DNA of the CDR3: TGTGCCGGCAGTCAATCAGGGGGCCCAGAGACCCAGTACTTC.

This clonotype was seen ten or more times. The V and J genes are TRBV10-1 and TRBJ2-5, with TRBD2 matching 11 bases. The junction had 6 bases not matched to a gene; V was cut back by 3 bases and J by 6 bases. From germline, CDR1 is WNHNN and CDR2 SYGVQD (reference sequence). CDR3 length equals 15 residues. CDR3 sequence (DNA): TGCGCCAGCAGTGACCCGACTAGCGGGAAAAAGACCCAGTACTTC. Translated, it gives CASSDPTSGKKTQYF.

This clonotype was seen ten or more times. This chain connects TRBV7-8 to TRBJ2-7; D might be TRBD2 (5 bases). CDR1 and CDR2 (germline): SGHVS, FQNEAQ. The CDR3 length is 15 residues. V lost 4 bases to trimming and J lost 0 bases, with 13 bases between them. The CDR3 coding sequence is TGTGCCAGCAGCTCCCACCCCGGGGTCTCCTACGAGCAGTACTTC. Its protein product is CASSSHPGVSYEQYF.

This clonotype appeared many times. The chain employs TRBV2 and TRBJ2-1; TRBD2 matches 11 bases. Germline values: CDR1 SNHLY, CDR2 FYNNEI. V was clipped by 6 bases and J by 4 bases; unmatched bases: 2. The CDR3 is 14 amino acids. Here the CDR3 reads CASSPSGRYNEQFF. CDR3 bases: TGTGCCAGCAGCCCTAGCGGGAGGTACAATGAGCAGTTCTTC.

The table lists this clonotype with many counts. The chain joins TRBV15 to TRBJ2-7; D gene uncertain. The V gene's germline CDR1 is LNHNV and CDR2 YYDKDF (reference sequence). CDR3 length: 12 amino acids. V lost 3 bases to trimming and J lost 3 bases, with 6 bases between them. CDR3 coding DNA: TGTGCCACCAGCAGGGAGTACTACGAGCAGTACTTC. Protein product: CATSREYYEQYF.

CDR3 sequence reads: CASSSTGGSSGANVLTF. DNA for the CDR3: TGTGCCAGCAGTTCGACAGGGGGGTCTTCTGGGGCCAACGTCCTGACTTTC. The V call is TRBV27, the J call TRBJ2-6, with 9 bases matching TRBD1. The CDR3 length is 17 residues. Per the germline V gene, CDR1 is MNHEY and CDR2 is SMNVEV (reference sequence). Trimming cost V 4 bases and J 1 base; bases outside gene matches: 5.

This clonotype was seen a few times. Given a much more abundant clone one base away, this may be a read error. The chain joins TRBV7-2 to TRBJ2-7; TRBD1 or TRBD2 may be the D gene (5 bases each). Germline-derived CDR1 and CDR2 are SGHTA and FQGNSA. This CDR3 contains 11 residues. For the CDR3, the DNA is TGTGCCAGCGGTACCGGGGACGAGCAGCACTTC. It encodes CASGTGDEQHF.

This clonotype was detected many times. CDR3 coding DNA: TGCAGTGCTAACAGTTCTAAAGGGACTAGCGGGACCTACGAGCAGTACTTC. Amino acids: CSANSSKGTSGTYEQYF. This chain uses TRBV20-1 with TRBJ2-7; TRBD2 agrees at 13 bases. The germline V gene encodes CDR1 DFQATT and CDR2 SNEGSKA (reference sequence). With 4 bases clipped from V and 2 bases from J, the junction kept 11 bases outside the gene matches. The CDR3 has 17 residues.

Ten or more counts support this clonotype. The chain links TRBV19 to TRBJ2-5, with a weak D call TRBD1 (5 bases). The V end lost 5 bases, the J end lost 2 bases, and 12 bases lay between the germline ends. In germline, CDR1 is LNHDA, CDR2 SQIVND (reference sequence). The CDR3 totals 14 residues. In DNA form, the CDR3 reads TGTGCCAGTAGTCCGCGGACACTTCAAGAGACCCAGTACTTC. Protein: CASSPRTLQETQYF.

This clonotype was detected ten times or more. The chain is built from TRBV14 and TRBJ2-1, with D possibly matching TRBD2 (5 bases). V shed 8 bases and J shed 7 bases, with 12 bases lying between them. Germline values: CDR1 SGHDN, CDR2 FVKESK. The CDR3 totals 12 residues. CDR3 coding DNA: TGTGCCAGCGGGGAGAAAGGGAATGAGCAGTTCTTC. It codes for CASGEKGNEQFF.

This clonotype was seen repeatedly, ten times or more. The chain is built from TRBV12-3 or TRBV12-4 and TRBJ2-5; D might be TRBD2 (6 bases). Trimming removed 5 bases at V and 7 bases at J, with 17 bases between. There are 14 residues in the CDR3. The CDR3: CASSPQGRGGTQYF. In DNA, the CDR3 is TGTGCCAGCAGTCCACAAGGGCGGGGCGGGACCCAGTACTTC.

In regard to this clonotype: With a much larger clone just one base away, this may be a read error. V usage is TRBV2 and J usage is TRBJ2-2; tentative D call: TRBD2 (5 bases). Germline CDR1 reads SNHLY; CDR2 reads FYNNEI. V was trimmed by 6 bases and J by 4 bases, leaving 12 bases between them. The CDR3 covers 14 residues. The CDR3 loop reads CASSPSLATGELFF. DNA for the CDR3: TGTGCCAGCAGCCCTAGTCTAGCCACCGGGGAGCTGTTTTTT.

The V gene is TRBV6-2 or TRBV6-3, the J gene TRBJ1-4, with 7 positions matching TRBD1. The CDR3 consists of 14 residues. Germline V gene lookup returns CDR1 MNHEY and CDR2 SVGEGT. V lost 4 bases and J lost 6; bases outside the gene matches: 5. The CDR3 reads CASSSGTVDEKLFF. In DNA, the CDR3 is TGTGCCAGCAGTTCCGGGACAGTTGATGAAAAACTGTTTTTT.

This clonotype was seen repeatedly, ten times or more. The V call is TRBV6-6, the J call TRBJ2-1, with 9 bases aligning to TRBD2. This CDR3 is 15 amino acids long. The germline V gene has CDR1 MNHNY and CDR2 SVGAGI (reference sequence). The junction had 7 bases not matched to a gene; V was cut back by 7 bases and J by 3 bases. CDR3 amino acids: CASTNSGRHYNEQFF. The CDR3 nucleotides are TGTGCCAGCACGAATAGCGGGAGACACTACAATGAGCAGTTCTTC.